A selection of T cell receptor beta chains follows, all from one sample in a study of response to subunit inactivated influenza vaccine. TCRdb reprocessed the RT-PCR reads via MiXCR and lists one record per CDR3 protein. The sample includes around 520,000 distinct CDR3 sequences, 25% of them seen just once. The sample in question was CD4+ T cells sorted from PBMCs, obtained around 5 days after vaccination. These receptors came from a man between 45 and 60 years old who received an inactivated influenza vaccine. Both conserved end residues are part of each CDR3. The D gene is left open where the match is weak. Size values are once, few and many counts, or a class for expanded clones, and some rows have none.

>TRBD2|.|TRBV4-2|TRBJ2-1|16
TGTGCCAGCAGCCAAGATTTGTCTAGCGGATTCAATGAGCAGTTCTTC
CASSQDLSSGFNEQFF
>.|.|TRBV9|TRBJ1-5|16
TGTGCCAGCAGCGTATCGTGGGGCTTCGGCAATCAGCCCCAGCATTTT
CASSVSWGFGNQPQHF
>TRBD2|few|TRBV12-5|TRBJ2-1|17
TGTGCTAGTGGTTTGGTACTGACTAGCGGGGGGGCTGGTGAGCAGTTCTTC
CASGLVLTSGGAGEQFF
>.|few|TRBV7-2|TRBJ2-5|14
TGTGCCAGCAGAAGACCGCCCGCCCAAGAGACCCAGTACTTC
CASRRPPAQETQYF
>TRBD2|once|TRBV5-1|TRBJ2-3|17
TGCGCCAGCAGCTTTTCTCCTAGCGGGAGAGGTTCAGATACGCAGTATTTT
CASSFSPSGRGSDTQYF
>TRBD1|few|TRBV11-2|TRBJ1-6|13
TGTGCCAGCAGTAGACAGGGACCTTCACCCCTCCACTTT
CASSRQGPSPLHF
>.|many|TRBV15|TRBJ2-3|13
TGTGCCACCAGCAGAGATCAGAAGGATACGCAGTATTTT
CATSRDQKDTQYF
>.|few|TRBV6-1|TRBJ2-3|13
TGTGCCAGCAGTCCCCCGGGATCAGATACGCAGTATTTT
CASSPPGSDTQYF
>.|.|TRBV29-1|TRBJ2-6|14
TGCAGCGTTACAAACTTCTCTGGGGCCAACGTCCTGACTTTC
CSVTNFSGANVLTF
>TRBD2|few|TRBV28|TRBJ2-3|14
TGTGCCAGCGGCCAAAGCGGGGAACGTGGCACGCAGTATTTT
CASGQSGERGTQYF
>.|.|TRBV24-1|TRBJ2-5|14
TGTGCCACCAGTGATTCCCGGGGCCAAGAGACCCAGTACTTC
CATSDSRGQETQYF
>.|few|TRBV5-6|TRBJ2-7|14
TGTGCCAGCAGCTTGGGCCAGGGGATCAACGAGCAGTACTTC
CASSLGQGINEQYF
>.|few|TRBV3-1|TRBJ1-6|14
TGTGCCAGCAGCGAAGAGCTTTATAATTCACCCCTCCACTTT
CASSEELYNSPLHF
>TRBD1|many|TRBV20-1|TRBJ2-5|15
TGCAGTGCGCAAATACCGGGACAGGGGTCCGAGACCCAGTACTTC
CSAQIPGQGSETQYF
>.|few|TRBV7-3|TRBJ2-3|16
TGTGCCAGCAGCTTAAGTTCGGGCCTTGGCACAGATACGCAGTATTTT
CASSLSSGLGTDTQYF
>.|.|TRBV7-6|TRBJ2-1|15
TGTGCCAGCAGCTCCGCGGGGCCGGCCTACAATGAGCAGTTCTTC
CASSSAGPAYNEQFF
>.|.|TRBV6-2/TRBV6-3|TRBJ1-1|10
TGTGCCAGCGGGCACACTGAAGCTTTCTTT
CASGHTEAFF
>TRBD2|.|TRBV30|TRBJ2-1|16
TGTGCCCAAACCGGGACTAGCGGGAGGGCCCGAAATGAGCAGTTCTTC
CAQTGTSGRARNEQFF
>TRBD2|few|TRBV20-1|TRBJ2-1|14
TGCAGTGCCCAATCTAGCGGGGGGGCGGGTGAGCAGTTCTTC
CSAQSSGGAGEQFF
>.|.|TRBV27|TRBJ2-1|17
TGTGCCAGCAGTTTCCCCCCGTTACAGGGTGAAGACAATGAGCAGTTCTTC
CASSFPPLQGEDNEQFF
>.|.|TRBV20-1|TRBJ2-1|14
TGCAGTGCTAGAGTATCCGGGCGGTACAATGAGCAGTTCTTC
CSARVSGRYNEQFF
>.|.|TRBV11-2|TRBJ2-5|14
TGTGCCAGCAGCTTTTGGGGGCTTCAAGAGACCCAGTACTTC
CASSFWGLQETQYF
>.|.|TRBV29-1|TRBJ2-2|14
TGCAGCGTCCCGGGGGTCGCGAACACCGGGGAGCTGTTTTTT
CSVPGVANTGELFF
>.|.|TRBV10-1|TRBJ1-2|16
TGCGCCAGCAGTGAATCCCGGGAGACTCCCTCATATGGCTACACCTTC
CASSESRETPSYGYTF
>TRBD1|few|TRBV7-9|TRBJ2-2|17
TGTGCCAGCAGCTTAGAATCCGGGACAGGGGACACCGGGGAGCTGTTTTTT
CASSLESGTGDTGELFF
>TRBD2|few|TRBV7-2|TRBJ2-7|13
TGTGCCAGCAGCTTAGCCGGGGGAGGGAGTGGATACTTC
CASSLAGGGSGYF
>TRBD1|.|TRBV6-2/TRBV6-3|TRBJ2-7|17
TGTGCCAGCAGTAGAGGACAGGCCCCGAATTCCCGGCACGAGCAGTACTTC
CASSRGQAPNSRHEQYF
>TRBD1|few|TRBV11-2|TRBJ2-5|18
TGTGCCAGCAGCTTAGGTCCCCCGGGACAGGGGGCGGGAGAGACCCAGTACTTC
CASSLGPPGQGAGETQYF
>.|few|TRBV6-2/TRBV6-3|TRBJ2-7|14
TGTGCCAGCAGTGTTCTTGCCGGGACCTACGAGCAGTACTTC
CASSVLAGTYEQYF
>.|many|TRBV11-2|TRBJ2-3|16
TGTGCCAGCAGCTTCTTGGGCGGGGGCGGCACAGATACGCAGTATTTT
CASSFLGGGGTDTQYF
>.|.|TRBV4-3|TRBJ2-7|14
TGCGCCAGCAGCCAAGATCACGGGCCCTACGAGCAGTACTTC
CASSQDHGPYEQYF
>.|.|TRBV5-5|TRBJ2-5|14
TGTGCCAGCAGCTTCGTTACGGACGGGGAGACCCAGTACTTC
CASSFVTDGETQYF
>TRBD1|few|TRBV7-9|TRBJ1-1|13
TGTGCCAGCAGCTATGGGACAGTGGAGAATGTTTTCTTT
CASSYGTVENVFF
>.|.|TRBV7-2|TRBJ2-1|14
TGTGCCAGCAGCGCGGGACCGGCTTCCAGAGAGCAGTTCTTC
CASSAGPASREQFF
>.|.|TRBV28|TRBJ2-7|14
TGTGCCAGCACCCCTTGGGGATTGACTTACGAGCAGTACTTC
CASTPWGLTYEQYF
>.|few|TRBV7-2|TRBJ2-7|14
TGTGCCAGCAGCTTACGATTCGACAGTTGGGAGCAGTACTTC
CASSLRFDSWEQYF
>.|few|TRBV28|TRBJ2-7|15
TGTGCCAGCAGTCCGGGGCCCAGATACGCTACGCAGCAGTACTTC
CASSPGPRYATQQYF
>TRBD1|.|TRBV7-9|TRBJ1-1|15
TGTGCCAGCAGTACGAAGGCCCGGGACAGGGCTCAAGCTTTCTTT
CASSTKARDRAQAFF
>TRBD2|few|TRBV7-6|TRBJ2-3|16
TGTGCCAGCAGCTTACGAGCGGGAGGGTCAATTGATACGCAGTATTTT
CASSLRAGGSIDTQYF
>.|.|TRBV10-2|TRBJ1-2|14
TGCGCCAGCAGTGGAGGTCCCGCTAACTATGGCTACACCTTC
CASSGGPANYGYTF
>TRBD2|few|TRBV12-3/TRBV12-4|TRBJ2-7|15
TGTGCCAGCAGTTTAAACGCGGGAGGAACCAACGAGCAGTACTTC
CASSLNAGGTNEQYF
>.|.|TRBV12-3/TRBV12-4|TRBJ1-1|14
TGTGCCAGCAGTTCTTTCGGCTTCAACACTGAAGCTTTCTTT
CASSSFGFNTEAFF
>.|few|TRBV4-2|TRBJ2-3|14
TGTGCCAGCAGCCAGAAAGGTCGAGGAGATACGCAGTATTTT
CASSQKGRGDTQYF
>.|few|TRBV7-2|TRBJ2-1|15
TGTGCCAGCAGCTTAGGAGGGTCAATAGCCAATGAGCAGTTCTTC
CASSLGGSIANEQFF